This T cell receptor (beta chain) is drawn from a study of control samples from healthy donors and cancer patients. CDR1 and CDR2 from the germline V gene are SEHNR and FQNEAQ (reference sequence). CDR3 size: 15 residues. The V and J ends lost 10 bases and 7 bases respectively, with 25 bases between them. This clone was counted a single time. Method: immunoSEQ multiplex PCR; TCRdb's copy keeps in-frame clones and lacks some. The sample shows over 150,000 clones, 91% of them seen only once. The clonotype was recovered from a woman aged 40 to 50 in good health. Sequences were obtained from blood. The rearrangement links TRBV7-9 to TRBJ2-5; D possibly corresponds to TRBD1 (6 bases). The CDR3 nucleotides read TGTGCCACCTACCCCCGGGACATACGAGTGGGGACCCAGTACTTC. It encodes CATYPRDIRVGTQYF.